The 4 T cell receptor beta chains below were found in one sample sequenced in a study of PD-1 blockade in mismatch repair-deficient tumors (TCRdb year 2017). Receptor amplification or capture employed the immunoSEQ multiplex PCR assay. The clones in this table, taken by TCRdb from immuneACCESS, are in-frame only. Not every clone is retained; where verified, under half of the shortfall comes from an unresolved V gene, and the cause of the rest is unknown. Here the sample has more than 40,000 clones; around four fifths occur a single time. The ten largest clones represent 2.5% to 4% of the sample. The sample consisted of peripheral blood, taken 4 weeks after starting pembrolizumab. These TCRs come from an adult with mismatch repair-deficient cancer.

This clone was counted only a few times. V and J are TRBV30 and TRBJ1-3; no clear D. The CDR3 spans 15 residues. Trimming removed 0 bases from V and 0 bases from J, with 9 bases in between. The germline V gene has CDR1 GTSNPN and CDR2 SVGIG (reference sequence). CDR3: CAWSVVTASGNTIYF. CDR3 sequence (DNA): TGTGCCTGGAGTGTGGTGACGGCCTCTGGAAACACCATATATTTT. Full variable domain (remainder filled in from reference TRBV30 and TRBJ1-3): SQTIHQWPATLVQPVGSPLSLECTVEGTSNPNLYWYRQAAGRGLQLLFYSVGIGQISSEVPQNLSASRPQDRQFILSSKKLLLSDSGFYLCAWSVVTASGNTIYFGEGSWLTVV.

This clone was found once. This CDR3 reads CASSLVAGNYNEQFF. CDR3 coding DNA: TGCGCCAGCAGCTTGGTGGCAGGGAACTACAATGAGCAGTTCTTC. V usage is TRBV5-1 and J usage is TRBJ2-1; perhaps TRBD1 as D (5 bases). V was pared by 0 bases and J by 3 bases, with 10 bases between. There are 15 residues in the CDR3. The germline gives CDR1 SGHRS, CDR2 YFSETQ.

The chain recombines TRBV5-1 with TRBJ2-1; unclear D gene. Germline V CDR1 and CDR2: SGHRS, YFSETQ. V was trimmed by 0 bases and J by 5 bases, leaving 18 bases between them. The CDR3 is made up of 17 amino acids. The CDR3 loop reads CASSLGVGGPADNEQFF. The CDR3, as DNA: TGCGCCAGCAGCTTGGGGGTCGGCGGACCGGCAGACAATGAGCAGTTCTTC.

This chain connects TRBV11-3 to TRBJ2-7; 8 positions match TRBD2. The length of the CDR3 is 13 residues. Germline lookup yields CDR1 SGHNT and CDR2 YENEEA. After removal of 5 bases from V and 6 bases from J, the junction contained 6 bases not matched to a gene. The CDR3 sequence is CASSVGLVGEQYF. The CDR3, as DNA: TGTGCCAGCAGCGTGGGACTAGTCGGCGAGCAGTACTTC. Full variable domain (rest looked up from reference TRBV11-3 and TRBJ2-7): EAGVVQSPRYKIIEKKQPVAFWCNPISGHNTLYWYLQNLGQGPELLIRYENEEAVDDSQLPKDRFSAERLKGVDSTLKIQPAELGDSAVYLCASSVGLVGEQYFGPGTRLTVT.